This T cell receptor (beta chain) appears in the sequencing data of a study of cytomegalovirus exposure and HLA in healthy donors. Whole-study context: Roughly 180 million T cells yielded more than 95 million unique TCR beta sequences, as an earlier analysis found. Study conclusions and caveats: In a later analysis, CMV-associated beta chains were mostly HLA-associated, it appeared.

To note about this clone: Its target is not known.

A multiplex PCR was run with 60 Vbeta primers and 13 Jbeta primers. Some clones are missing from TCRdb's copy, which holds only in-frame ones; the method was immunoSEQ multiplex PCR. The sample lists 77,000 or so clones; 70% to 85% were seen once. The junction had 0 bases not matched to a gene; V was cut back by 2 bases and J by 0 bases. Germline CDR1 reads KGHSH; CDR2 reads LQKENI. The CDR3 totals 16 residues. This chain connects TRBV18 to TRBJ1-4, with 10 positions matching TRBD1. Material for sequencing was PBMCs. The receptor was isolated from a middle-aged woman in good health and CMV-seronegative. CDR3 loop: CASSPGQGATNEKLFF. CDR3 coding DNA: TGTGCCAGCTCACCAGGACAGGGGGCAACTAATGAAAAACTGTTTTTT. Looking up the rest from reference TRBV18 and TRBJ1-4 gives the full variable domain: NAGVMQNPRHLVRRRGQEARLRCSPMKGHSHVYWYRQLPEEGLKFMVYLQKENIIDESGMPKERFSAEFPKEGPSILRIQQVVRGDSAAYFCASSPGQGATNEKLFFGSGTQLSVL.